The source of this T cell receptor (beta chain) is a study of blood T cell repertoires in COVID-19. Using immunoSEQ multiplex PCR, the repertoire was profiled, and TCRdb retains in-frame clones only, with some absent. The repertoire holds 150,000 to 200,000 clones, with 80% to 90% as singletons. Between the trimmed V and J ends, which lost 2 bases and 8 bases, there was a span of 12 bases. The CDR3 runs 14 residues. Germline V gives CDR1 SNHLY, CDR2 FYNNEI. The sample taken for sequencing was peripheral blood. This clonotype was sampled from a man in his forties with acute or convalescent COVID-19. J is TRBJ1-4 and V is TRBV2, with D maybe TRBD1 (5 bases). The CDR3 DNA reads as TGTGCCAGCAGTGAATCGGCAGGGCGGGAAAAACTGTTTTTT. Its translation: CASSESAGREKLFF.